Listed here are 7 T cell receptor beta chains from one sample, sequenced in a study of CDR3 diversity in severe acne. TCRdb used MiXCR to reprocess the PCR reads, holding one entry per CDR3 protein. The profile covers more than 70,000 distinct CDR3 sequences, with around 47% appearing a single time and roughly 10% taken by the ten largest. The sequenced sample consisted of blood. The receptors come from a male donor with severe acne vulgaris.

A single count supports this clonotype. The chain couples TRBV10-3 to TRBJ1-1, with a tentative D call TRBD1 (5 bases). The CDR3 sequence is 11 residues long. Between the trimmed V and J ends, which lost 10 bases and 6 bases, there was a span of 12 bases. Germline values: CDR1 ENHRY, CDR2 SYGVKD. CDR3 in amino acids: CATTDSSEAFF. The CDR3 DNA follows: TGTGCCACTACCGACAGCTCTGAAGCTTTCTTT.

Notes on this clonotype: As the CDR3 is not closed by the conserved phenylalanine or tryptophan, this likely results from a read error. The genes are TRBV20-1 and TRBJ2-2; 10 positions match TRBD2. Germline CDR1 DFQATT, CDR2 SNEGSKA (reference sequence). CDR3 length equals 16 residues. The chain's CDR3 is CGAEASGSFDTGELFS. The CDR3 DNA reads TGCGGTGCTGAGGCTAGCGGGAGTTTTGACACCGGGGAGCTGTTTTCT.

This sequence joins TRBV7-3 and TRBJ2-7; TRBD2 matches 7 bases. With V trimmed by 6 bases and J by 1 base, 9 bases remained unmatched. Germline V lookup: CDR1 SGHTA, CDR2 FQGTGA. The CDR3 has 15 residues. Here the CDR3 reads CASRFGASGSYEQYF. The DNA of the CDR3 is TGTGCCAGCAGGTTCGGGGCTAGCGGTTCCTACGAGCAGTACTTC.

A note on this clonotype: Compared with germline, one end of the junction differs, possibly owing to a read error. The V call is TRBV10-3, the J call TRBJ1-4, with D unresolved. CDR1 ENHRY and CDR2 SYGVKD come from the germline V gene. The CDR3 is made up of 14 amino acids. The CDR3 region is CASSEINANEKLFF. The DNA for the CDR3 is TGTGCCAGCAGTGAGATCAACGCTAATGAAAAACTGTTTTTT.

This clonotype was recorded a few times. This may come from a read error, since a much larger clone is one base off. V gene TRBV6-4 combines with J gene TRBJ2-3, with 8 bases lining up with TRBD2. The junction had 2 bases not matched to a gene; V was cut back by 3 bases and J by 0 bases. CDR1 is MRHNA, CDR2 SNTAGT, per germline. This CDR3 spans 15 amino acids. The CDR3 loop is CASSEPSGSTDTQYF. CDR3 nucleotide sequence: TGTGCCAGCAGTGAACCTAGCGGGAGCACAGATACGCAGTATTTT.

The gene calls are TRBV10-3 and TRBJ1-6, with D possibly TRBD1 on 6 matching bases. This CDR3 contains 13 residues. V was pared by 2 bases and J by 7 bases, with 6 bases between. In germline, CDR1 is ENHRY, CDR2 SYGVKD. This chain's CDR3 is CAISEDRNSPLHF. The CDR3 nucleotides read TGTGCCATCAGTGAGGACAGGAATTCACCCCTCCACTTT.

CDR3 nucleotides: TGCAGTGCTCAAATTGGGACAGGGGAGCTGTTTTTT. Translation: CSAQIGTGELFF. This chain links TRBV20-1 with TRBJ2-2, with D perhaps matching TRBD1 (6 bases). The germline V gene has CDR1 DFQATT and CDR2 SNEGSKA (reference sequence). The germline V and J ends were trimmed by 5 bases and 8 bases, with 12 bases remaining between them. This CDR3 contains 12 residues.